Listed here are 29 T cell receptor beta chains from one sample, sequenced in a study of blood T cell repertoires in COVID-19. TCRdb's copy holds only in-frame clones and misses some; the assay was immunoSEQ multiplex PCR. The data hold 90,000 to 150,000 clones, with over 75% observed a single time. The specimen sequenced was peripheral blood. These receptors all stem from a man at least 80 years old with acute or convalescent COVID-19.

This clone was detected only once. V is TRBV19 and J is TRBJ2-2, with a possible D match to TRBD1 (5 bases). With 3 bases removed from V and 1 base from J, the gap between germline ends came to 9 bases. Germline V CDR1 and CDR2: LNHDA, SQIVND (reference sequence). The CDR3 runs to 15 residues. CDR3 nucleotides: TGTGCCAGTAGTATCAGGGCCCAGAACACCGGGGAGCTGTTTTTT. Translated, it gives CASSIRAQNTGELFF.

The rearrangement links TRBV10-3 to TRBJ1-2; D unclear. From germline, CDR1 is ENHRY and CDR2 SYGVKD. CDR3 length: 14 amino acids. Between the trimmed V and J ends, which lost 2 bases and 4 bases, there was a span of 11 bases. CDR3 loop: CAISEADTVYGYTF. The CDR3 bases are TGTGCCATCAGTGAGGCTGACACCGTCTATGGCTACACCTTC.

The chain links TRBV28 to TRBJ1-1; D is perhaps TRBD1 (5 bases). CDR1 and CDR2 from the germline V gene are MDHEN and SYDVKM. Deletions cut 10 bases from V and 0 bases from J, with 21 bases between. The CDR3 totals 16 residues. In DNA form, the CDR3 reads TGTGCCACCCAAGTACCCAAGGGGCTGATGAACACTGAAGCTTTCTTT. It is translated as CATQVPKGLMNTEAFF.

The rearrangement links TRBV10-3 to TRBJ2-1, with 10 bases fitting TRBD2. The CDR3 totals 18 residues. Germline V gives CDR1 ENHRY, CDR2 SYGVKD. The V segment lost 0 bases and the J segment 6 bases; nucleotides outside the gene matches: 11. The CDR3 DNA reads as TGTGCCATCAGTGAGTCGAAGGCTAGCGGGAGAGTAGTCAATGAGCAGTTCTTC. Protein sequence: CAISESKASGRVVNEQFF.

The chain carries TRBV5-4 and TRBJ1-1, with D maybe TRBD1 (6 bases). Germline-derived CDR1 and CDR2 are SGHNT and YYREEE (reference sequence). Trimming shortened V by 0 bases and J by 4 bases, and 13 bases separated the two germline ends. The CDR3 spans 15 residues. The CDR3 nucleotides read TGTGCCAGCAGCTTGGTCTATGGGGGCCCCACTGAAGCTTTCTTT. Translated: CASSLVYGGPTEAFF.

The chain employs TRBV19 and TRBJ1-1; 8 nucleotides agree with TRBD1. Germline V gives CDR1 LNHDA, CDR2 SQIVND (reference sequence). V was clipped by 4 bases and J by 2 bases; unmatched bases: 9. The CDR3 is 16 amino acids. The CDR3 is CASSTRTGSRNTEAFF. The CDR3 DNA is TGTGCCAGTAGTACCCGGACAGGGAGCCGAAACACTGAAGCTTTCTTT.

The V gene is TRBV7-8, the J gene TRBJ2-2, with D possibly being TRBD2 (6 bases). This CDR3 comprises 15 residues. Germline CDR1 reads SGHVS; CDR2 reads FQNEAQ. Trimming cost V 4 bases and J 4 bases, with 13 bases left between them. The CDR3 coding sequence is TGTGCCAGCAGCTCGTCGGGAGCGGGCACCGGGGAGCTGTTTTTT. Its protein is CASSSSGAGTGELFF.

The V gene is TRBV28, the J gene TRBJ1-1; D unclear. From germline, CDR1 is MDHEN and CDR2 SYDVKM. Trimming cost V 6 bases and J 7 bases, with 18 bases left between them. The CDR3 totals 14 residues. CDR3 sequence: CASSPPAERVEAFF. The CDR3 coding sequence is TGTGCCAGCAGCCCCCCCGCAGAGCGGGTTGAAGCTTTCTTT.

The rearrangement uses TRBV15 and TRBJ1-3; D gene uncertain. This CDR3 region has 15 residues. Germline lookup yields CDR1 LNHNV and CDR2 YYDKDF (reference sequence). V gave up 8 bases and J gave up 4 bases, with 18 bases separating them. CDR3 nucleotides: TGTGCCACCGGCGGGCCCTCAACCCCCGGAAACACCATATATTTT. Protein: CATGGPSTPGNTIYF.

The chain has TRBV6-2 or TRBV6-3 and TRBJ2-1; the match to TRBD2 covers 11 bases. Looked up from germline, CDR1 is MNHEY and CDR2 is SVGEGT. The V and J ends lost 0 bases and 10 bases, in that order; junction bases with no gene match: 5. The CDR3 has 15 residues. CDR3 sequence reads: CASSYSLAGDREQFF. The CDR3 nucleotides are TGTGCCAGCAGTTACTCACTAGCGGGAGATAGGGAGCAGTTCTTC.

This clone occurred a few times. In DNA form, the CDR3 reads TGTGCCAGTAGTATGGTGTGGGGGCTCGGCACCGGGGAGCTGTTTTTT. Amino acid sequence: CASSMVWGLGTGELFF. The rearrangement uses TRBV19 and TRBJ2-2; tentatively, D is TRBD1 (6 bases). Trimming pared 3 bases from V and 4 bases from J, leaving 15 bases between. From germline, CDR1 is LNHDA and CDR2 SQIVND (reference sequence). The CDR3 covers 16 residues.

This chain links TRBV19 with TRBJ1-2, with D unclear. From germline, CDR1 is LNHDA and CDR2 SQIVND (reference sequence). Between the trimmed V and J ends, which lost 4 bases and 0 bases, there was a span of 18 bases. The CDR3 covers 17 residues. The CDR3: CASSTPLSEATNYGYTF. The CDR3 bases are TGTGCCAGTAGTACCCCCCTTTCCGAAGCGACTAACTATGGCTACACCTTC.

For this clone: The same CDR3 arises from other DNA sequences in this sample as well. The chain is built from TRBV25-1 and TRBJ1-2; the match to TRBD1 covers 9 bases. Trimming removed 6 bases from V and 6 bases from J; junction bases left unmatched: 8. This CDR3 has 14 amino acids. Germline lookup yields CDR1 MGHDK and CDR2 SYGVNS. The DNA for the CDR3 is TGTGCCAGCAGCGAAGGGACAGGGTTTGATGGCTACACCTTC. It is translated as CASSEGTGFDGYTF.

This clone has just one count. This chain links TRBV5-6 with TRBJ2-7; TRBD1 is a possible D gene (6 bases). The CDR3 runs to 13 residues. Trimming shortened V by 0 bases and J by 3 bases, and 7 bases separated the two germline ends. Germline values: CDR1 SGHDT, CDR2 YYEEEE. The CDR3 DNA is TGTGCCAGCAGCTTGGCACAGGGCTACGAGCAGTACTTC. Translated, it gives CASSLAQGYEQYF.

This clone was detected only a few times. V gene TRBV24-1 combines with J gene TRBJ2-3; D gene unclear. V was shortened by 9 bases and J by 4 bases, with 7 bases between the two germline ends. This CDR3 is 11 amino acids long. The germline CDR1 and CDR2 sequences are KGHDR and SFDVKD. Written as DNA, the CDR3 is TGTGCCACCTCTGCGGCAGATACGCAGTATTTT. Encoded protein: CATSAADTQYF.

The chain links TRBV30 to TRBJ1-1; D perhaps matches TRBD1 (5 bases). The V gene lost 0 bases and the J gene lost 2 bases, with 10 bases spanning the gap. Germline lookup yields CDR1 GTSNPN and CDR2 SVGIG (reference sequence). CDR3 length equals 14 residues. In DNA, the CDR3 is TGTGCCTGGAGTGTACTCGGGGGAAACACTGAAGCTTTCTTT. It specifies CAWSVLGGNTEAFF.

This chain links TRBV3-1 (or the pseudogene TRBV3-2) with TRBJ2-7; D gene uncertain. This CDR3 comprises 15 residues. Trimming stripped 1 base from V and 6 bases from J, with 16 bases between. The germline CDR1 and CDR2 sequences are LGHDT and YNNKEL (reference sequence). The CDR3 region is CASSQVGQASREQYF. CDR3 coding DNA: TGTGCCAGCAGCCAAGTGGGCCAGGCTTCGCGCGAGCAGTACTTC.

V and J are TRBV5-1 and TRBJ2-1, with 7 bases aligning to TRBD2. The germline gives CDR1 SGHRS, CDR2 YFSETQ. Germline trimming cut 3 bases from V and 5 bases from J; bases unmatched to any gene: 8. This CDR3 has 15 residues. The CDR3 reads CASSYRAGTNNEQFF. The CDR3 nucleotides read TGCGCCAGCAGCTACCGCGCCGGGACTAACAATGAGCAGTTCTTC. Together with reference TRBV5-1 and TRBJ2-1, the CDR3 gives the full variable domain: KAGVTQTPRYLIKTRGQQVTLSCSPISGHRSVSWYQQTPGQGLQFLFEYFSETQRNKGNFPGRFSGRQFSNSRSEMNVSTLELGDSALYLCASSYRAGTNNEQFFGPGTRLTVL.

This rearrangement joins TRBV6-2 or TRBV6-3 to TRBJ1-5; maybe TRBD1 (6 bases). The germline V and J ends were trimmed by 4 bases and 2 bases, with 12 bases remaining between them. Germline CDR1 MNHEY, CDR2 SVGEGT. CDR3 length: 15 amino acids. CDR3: CASSWGRGGNQPQHF. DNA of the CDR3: TGTGCCAGCAGTTGGGGCAGGGGAGGCAATCAGCCCCAGCATTTT.

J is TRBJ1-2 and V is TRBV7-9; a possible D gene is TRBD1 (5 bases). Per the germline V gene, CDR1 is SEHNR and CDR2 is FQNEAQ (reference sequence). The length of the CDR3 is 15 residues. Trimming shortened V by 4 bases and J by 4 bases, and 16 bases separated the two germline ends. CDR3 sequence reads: CASSSMGQGGYGYTF. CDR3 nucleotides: TGTGCCAGCAGCTCGATGGGGCAGGGTGGCTATGGCTACACCTTC.

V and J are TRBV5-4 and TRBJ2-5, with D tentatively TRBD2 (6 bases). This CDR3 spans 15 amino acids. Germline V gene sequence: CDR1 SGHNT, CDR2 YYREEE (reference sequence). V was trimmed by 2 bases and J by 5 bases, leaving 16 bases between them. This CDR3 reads CASSLGGRWTETQYF. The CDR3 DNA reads TGTGCCAGCAGCTTAGGAGGGAGGTGGACGGAGACCCAGTACTTC.

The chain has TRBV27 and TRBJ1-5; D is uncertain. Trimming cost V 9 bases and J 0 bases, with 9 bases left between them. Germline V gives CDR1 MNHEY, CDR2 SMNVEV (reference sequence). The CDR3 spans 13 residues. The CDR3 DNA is TGTGCCAGGGCAGGAAATAGCAATCAGCCCCAGCATTTT. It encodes CARAGNSNQPQHF.

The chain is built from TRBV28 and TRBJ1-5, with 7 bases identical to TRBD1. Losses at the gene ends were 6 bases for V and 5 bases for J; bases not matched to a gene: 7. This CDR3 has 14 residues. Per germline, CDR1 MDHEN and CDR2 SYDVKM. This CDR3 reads CASSRTGVYQPQHF. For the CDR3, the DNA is TGTGCCAGCAGCCGAACAGGGGTCTATCAGCCCCAGCATTTT.

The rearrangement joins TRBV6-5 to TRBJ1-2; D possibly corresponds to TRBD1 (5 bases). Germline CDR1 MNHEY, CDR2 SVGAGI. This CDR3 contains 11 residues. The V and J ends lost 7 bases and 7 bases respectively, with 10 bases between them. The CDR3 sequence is CASTAGIGYTF. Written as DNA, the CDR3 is TGTGCCAGCACGGCAGGGATTGGCTACACCTTC.

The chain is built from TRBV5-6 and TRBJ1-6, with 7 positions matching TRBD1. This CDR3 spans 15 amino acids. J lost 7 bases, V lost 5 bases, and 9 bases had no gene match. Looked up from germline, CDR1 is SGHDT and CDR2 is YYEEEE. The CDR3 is CASRSGQVQNSPLHF. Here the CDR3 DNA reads TGTGCCAGCAGATCCGGACAGGTACAGAATTCACCCCTCCACTTT.

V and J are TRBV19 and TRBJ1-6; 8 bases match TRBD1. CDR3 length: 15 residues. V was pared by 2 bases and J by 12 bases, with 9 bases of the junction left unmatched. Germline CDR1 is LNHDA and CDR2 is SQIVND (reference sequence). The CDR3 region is CASSIPRTGTVPLHF. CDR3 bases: TGTGCCAGTAGTATACCTCGGACAGGGACGGTACCCCTCCACTTT.

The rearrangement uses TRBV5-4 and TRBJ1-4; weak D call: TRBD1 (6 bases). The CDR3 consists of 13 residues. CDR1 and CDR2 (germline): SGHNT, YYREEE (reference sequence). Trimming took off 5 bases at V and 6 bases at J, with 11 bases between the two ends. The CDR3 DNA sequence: TGTGCCAGCAGTCAGGGGTTGTATGAAAAACTGTTTTTT. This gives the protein CASSQGLYEKLFF.

CDR3 in amino acids: CASSWREGPLYEQYF. As DNA, the CDR3 is TGTGCCAGCAGCTGGAGGGAAGGACCGTTGTACGAGCAGTACTTC. The chain joins TRBV14 to TRBJ2-7; the D gene is possibly TRBD2 (6 bases). V lost 5 bases to trimming and J lost 4 bases, with 18 bases between them. Germline V CDR1 and CDR2: SGHDN, FVKESK. The CDR3 runs 15 residues.

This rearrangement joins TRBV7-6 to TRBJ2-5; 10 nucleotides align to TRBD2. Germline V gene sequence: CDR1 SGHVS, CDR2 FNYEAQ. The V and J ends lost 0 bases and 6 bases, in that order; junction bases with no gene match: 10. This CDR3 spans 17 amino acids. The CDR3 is CASSLASSGGSLKTQYF. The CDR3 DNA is TGTGCCAGCAGCTTAGCGAGTAGCGGGGGGTCCTTGAAGACCCAGTACTTC.